The present T cell receptor beta chain was sequenced within a study of blood T cell repertoires in COVID-19. The protocol was immunoSEQ multiplex PCR, while the TCRdb copy is restricted to in-frame clones and leaves out a portion. The data show some 70,000 clones, with nearly 80% seen just once and about an eighth held by the top ten. Germline CDR1 and CDR2: LNHDA and SQIVND (reference sequence). V lost 6 bases and J lost 0, with 9 bases in between. The length of the CDR3 is 14 residues. The TCR was taken from a human donor in a cohort sampled during active COVID-19. Sequenced sample: peripheral blood. This sequence joins TRBV19 and TRBJ2-1; D call uncertain. CDR3 sequence (DNA): TGTGCCAGTAGGGAGCAGAGCTCCTACAATGAGCAGTTCTTC. This gives the protein CASREQSSYNEQFF.